This TCR beta chain was captured by sequencing in a study of blood T cell repertoires in COVID-19 (TCRdb year 2020). As for the study more broadly: Samples from collaborators originated in the United States, Italy and Spain and spanned both the acute and convalescent phases of COVID-19. A de-identified subject ID, COVID-19 status, age in years and sex were almost always included in the sample metadata. The material from the prospective study consisted of cDNA or gDNA derived from T cells, B-cell-depleted T cells, or PBMCs. Samples were obtained from the ongoing ImmuneRACE study (first 160 participants) and from about 1,300 subjects provided by 6 global collaborators. Where available, HLA class I and class II types were taken from metadata supplied by the sample provider and were not determined by assay-based typing. The repertoires were released in a freely available public database intended as a resource for research on the immune response to SARS-CoV-2. The dataset comprised deeply sampled blood TCRbeta repertoires from subjects exposed to, actively infected with, or recovered from COVID-19.

TCRbeta CDR3 regions were amplified from genomic DNA by means of the immunoSEQ Assay, a bias-controlled multiplex PCR. The authors' pipeline ran thus. Within the assay, amplification of reference gene primers was used to estimate how many nucleated cells each sample contained. To quantify the absolute abundance of each unique TCRbeta CDR3 rearrangement, sequence reads were collapsed and filtered. For each sample, productive Simpson clonality was calculated as the square root of Simpson's diversity index across productive rearrangements. Drawn from immuneACCESS, this table holds only the in-frame rearrangements with V and J called that TCRdb kept. Clones are partly lost; checked studies trace under half to an unresolved V gene and leave the rest unexplained. V and J calls and clone size are copied from that table; D and trimming were computed from the DNA. This sample comprises roughly 200,000 clones, roughly 90% of them detected only once. Of the sample, more than 3.5% falls within the top ten clones.

Comments on this clone: Its antigen target is currently unknown. The input lacks base qualities; no much larger clone sits a single base away.

Including cysteine and phenylalanine, the CDR3 has 15 amino acids. Only the CDR3 DNA stays, 45 bases, in frame from base 1. V lost 0 bases and J lost 12 bases, and the count of bases not matched to a germline gene is 13. The germline V gene yields LGHNA for CDR1 and YSLEER for CDR2. In the prospective study, participants were roughly 18 to 95 years old, resided in approximately 25 geographic areas of the United States, and were enrolled through a virtual design. In the prospective study, participants were assigned to cohorts based on the clinical history participants reported in a screening survey and a study questionnaire. Mobile phlebotomists in the prospective study collected whole blood, serum and a nasopharyngeal or oropharyngeal swab from every participant. Additional blood draws and questionnaires over an approximately 2-month period could optionally be provided by prospective study participants. Blood samples from the prospective study were shipped frozen or at room temperature prior to DNA extraction.

Study-level results and caveats: Clinical and demographic metadata were provided uncurated, with the amount varying by source and participant.

The sequence was collected from a woman aged 40 to 50 with acute COVID-19. What was sequenced was PBMCs or T cells enriched from blood (not recorded which). This chain joins TRBV4-3 to TRBJ1-1; TRBD1 matches 7 bases in the middle. The CDR3 amino acid sequence is: CASSQDLGMTGRSFF. The bases are TGCGCCAGCAGCCAAGATCTGGGGATGACAGGGAGATCTTTCTTT.